This T cell receptor (beta chain) was documented in a study of blood T cell repertoires in COVID-19. Study-level background: The United States, Italy and Spain provided the acute and convalescent COVID-19 samples. Sources were T cells, B-cell-depleted T cells, or PBMCs; the material itself was cDNA or gDNA.

Germline V CDR1 and CDR2: MNHNY, SVGAGI (reference sequence). V gave up 6 bases and J gave up 1 base, with 12 bases separating them. This CDR3 comprises 15 residues. Original handling: Reference gene primers were amplified, and this amplification served to estimate nucleated cell counts. Clones were sequenced by immunoSEQ multiplex PCR, and TCRdb holds only the in-frame ones, with some missing. Clone size and V and J calls were adopted from that table, with D and trimming inferred from the DNA. This table holds 120,000 or so clones, roughly 91% found once. Sequencing input: peripheral blood. The chain couples TRBV6-6 to TRBJ2-2; possible D gene TRBD2, 5 bases. This TCR was sampled from a woman aged 45-60 years with acute or convalescent COVID-19. The CDR3 region is CASRDEGGNTGELFF. The CDR3 DNA is TGTGCCAGCAGGGACGAGGGTGGGAACACCGGGGAGCTGTTTTTT.